This TCR beta chain was sequenced in a study of T-cell reconstitution after alpha-beta-depleted transplantation in children. The CDR3 length is 13 residues. Germline assignment: CDR1 MGHRA and CDR2 YSYEKL. Trimming stripped 0 bases from V and 6 bases from J, with 6 bases between. This clonotype was recorded many times. The authors prepared the TCRbeta library with unique molecular identifiers. One entry per CDR3 protein, called by TCRdb with MiXCR from the PCR reads. The sample includes a few hundred thousand distinct CDR3 sequences, 9.7% seen only once; the top ten take approximately 5%. The input for sequencing was PBMCs from the stem cell graft donor, taken from the stem cell graft. This TCR came from a human donor who donated a stem cell graft to a child with SCID. The V call is TRBV4-1, the J call TRBJ2-1; D may be TRBD1 or TRBD2 (5 bases each). CDR3 sequence reads: CASSQEGVNEQFF. Written as DNA, the CDR3 is TGCGCCAGCAGCCAAGAGGGGGTCAATGAGCAGTTCTTC.